Shown below are 15 T cell receptor beta chains from a single sample sequenced in a study of blood T cell repertoires in COVID-19. The table came from immunoSEQ multiplex PCR; TCRdb's copy has only in-frame clones and leaves some out. This sample carries about 250,000 clones, about 85% of them seen once, and the ten largest clones take 3% to 3.5%. Material for sequencing was peripheral blood. The receptor source for this set is a man aged 18 to 30 with active or convalescent COVID-19.

The chain carries TRBV4-1 and TRBJ2-4, with D tentatively TRBD2 (6 bases). There are 19 residues in the CDR3. The germline V and J ends were trimmed by 0 bases and 7 bases, with 25 bases remaining between them. Germline-derived CDR1 and CDR2 are MGHRA and YSYEKL. CDR3 nucleotide sequence: TGCGCCAGCAGCCAAGATCTCGGTCGGGCAGCCCTAGCGTCCAACATTCAGTACTTC. This translates into CASSQDLGRAALASNIQYF.

The chain recombines TRBV7-9 with TRBJ2-3; TRBD2 matches 12 bases. V was pared by 4 bases and J by 2 bases, with 4 bases of the junction left unmatched. Germline V gene lookup returns CDR1 SEHNR and CDR2 FQNEAQ (reference sequence). This CDR3 comprises 16 residues. CDR3 amino acids: CASSSRLAGATDTQYF. CDR3 coding DNA: TGTGCCAGCAGCTCTAGACTAGCGGGAGCCACAGATACGCAGTATTTT. The complete variable domain, with remaining parts taken from reference TRBV7-9 and TRBJ2-3, reads DTGVSQNPRHKITKRGQNVTFRCDPISEHNRLYWYRQTLGQGPEFLTYFQNEAQLEKSRLLSDRFSAERPKGSFSTLEIQRTEQGDSAMYLCASSSRLAGATDTQYFGPGTRLTVL.

The chain joins TRBV11-3 to TRBJ1-1; possibly TRBD1 for D (5 bases). CDR1 is SGHNT, CDR2 YENEEA, per germline. The V end was cut by 1 base, the J end by 0 bases, with 9 bases between. The CDR3 runs to 15 residues. Here the CDR3 reads CASSLGGVMNTEAFF. The CDR3 DNA reads as TGTGCCAGCAGCTTAGGGGGGGTGATGAACACTGAAGCTTTCTTT.

This rearrangement joins TRBV4-2 to TRBJ1-1; 10 positions match TRBD1. This CDR3 has 14 amino acids. The J segment lost 5 bases and the V segment lost 4 bases, leaving 4 bases of the junction unmatched. Germline CDR1 is LGHNA and CDR2 is YNFKEQ. CDR3 DNA: TGTGCCAGCAGCCTAGGGACAGGGGAGACTGAAGCTTTCTTT. Translation: CASSLGTGETEAFF.

This chain links TRBV7-3 with TRBJ2-5, with D possibly being TRBD2 (5 bases). The length of the CDR3 is 13 residues. CDR1 is SGHTA, CDR2 FQGTGA, per germline. Trimming removed 4 bases at V and 3 bases at J, with 9 bases between. The CDR3: CASSSRREETQYF. The CDR3 nucleotides read TGTGCCAGCAGCTCTAGGCGGGAAGAGACCCAGTACTTC.

This chain connects TRBV6-1 to TRBJ1-4; 9 nucleotides match TRBD1. The CDR3 length is 15 residues. V dropped 2 bases and J dropped 2; count of bases not matched to a gene: 0. Germline CDR1 MNHNS, CDR2 SASEGT. Written as DNA, the CDR3 is TGTGCCAGCAGTGAAACAGGGGGCACTAATGAAAAACTGTTTTTT. It translates to CASSETGGTNEKLFF.

This rearrangement joins TRBV27 to TRBJ2-1; the D is unclear. V lost 2 bases and J lost 5, with 7 bases in between. CDR1 is MNHEY and CDR2 is SMNVEV in the germline V gene (reference sequence). This CDR3 comprises 13 residues. This CDR3 is CASSLDTNNEQFF. CDR3 DNA: TGTGCCAGCAGTTTAGACACCAACAATGAGCAGTTCTTC.

The chain recombines TRBV7-2 with TRBJ2-7, with a tentative D call TRBD1 (6 bases). The CDR3 length is 15 residues. In germline, CDR1 is SGHTA, CDR2 FQGNSA. Trimming took 1 base from V and 0 from J, leaving 10 bases between them. The CDR3 is CASSLGDTLSYEQYF. The CDR3 region has the DNA TGTGCCAGCAGCTTAGGGGACACGCTCTCCTACGAGCAGTACTTC.

The CDR3 DNA is TGTGCCAGCTCCTTCGACAGGACTTCACCCCTCCACTTT. It is translated as CASSFDRTSPLHF. The chain employs TRBV18 and TRBJ1-6; a possible D gene is TRBD1 (6 bases). The CDR3 totals 13 residues. CDR1 and CDR2 from the germline V gene are KGHSH and LQKENI. Trimming removed 6 bases from V and 9 bases from J, with 12 bases in between.

This clone was seen a few times. The junction does not match germline at one end; this may be a read error. V and J are TRBV7-7 and TRBJ2-1; D is unresolved. The CDR3 has 15 amino acids. Germline CDR1 reads SSHAT; CDR2 reads FNYEAQ (reference sequence). The CDR3 region is CASSLAGSPNEEQFF. In nucleotides, the CDR3 is TGTGCTAGCAGCTTAGCCGGGTCCCCCAATGAGGAGCAGTTCTTC.

The genes are TRBV29-1 and TRBJ2-3, with 7 bases aligning to TRBD1. The length of the CDR3 is 14 residues. From germline, CDR1 is SQVTM and CDR2 ANQGSEA. V shed 5 bases and J 1 base; nucleotides not matched to a gene: 6. CDR3 protein: CSVSRGTGTDTQYF. The CDR3 region has the DNA TGCAGCGTTTCCAGGGGGACGGGCACAGATACGCAGTATTTT.

The chain combines TRBV7-9 with TRBJ2-1, with 9 positions matching TRBD2. Germline-derived CDR1 and CDR2 are SEHNR and FQNEAQ (reference sequence). J was trimmed by 1 base and V by 3 bases; bases with no gene match: 13. The CDR3 sequence is 19 residues long. CDR3: CASSFMFSGRILSYNEQFF. CDR3 sequence (DNA): TGTGCCAGCAGCTTTATGTTCAGCGGGAGGATATTGTCCTACAATGAGCAGTTCTTC.

This chain joins TRBV5-8 and TRBJ1-1; maybe TRBD1 (5 bases). V was cut by 4 bases and J by 10 bases, with 17 bases left in between. The germline CDR1 and CDR2 sequences are SGHTS and YDEGEE. The CDR3 loop spans 13 amino acids. The CDR3 DNA reads as TGTGCCAGCAGCCCACCGACCTACGGGGGAGCTTTCTTT. Translated, it gives CASSPPTYGGAFF.

CDR3 DNA: TGTGCCAGCAGCTCAGACAGGGGGCCTTCACCCCTCCACTTT. Its translation is CASSSDRGPSPLHF. V gene TRBV14 combines with J gene TRBJ1-6, with 10 positions matching TRBD1. The junction had 4 bases not matched to a gene; V was cut back by 5 bases and J by 9 bases. CDR1 is SGHDN, CDR2 FVKESK, per germline. This CDR3 spans 14 amino acids. Full variable domain (missing parts from reference TRBV14 and TRBJ1-6): EAGVTQFPSHSVIEKGQTVTLRCDPISGHDNLYWYRRVMGKEIKFLLHFVKESKQDESGMPNNRFLAERTGGTYSTLKVQPAELEDSGVYFCASSSDRGPSPLHFGNGTRLTVT.

The J gene is TRBJ1-1, the V gene TRBV11-1, with a weak D call TRBD1 (5 bases). The germline V and J ends were trimmed by 2 bases and 4 bases, with 14 bases remaining between them. There are 15 residues in the CDR3. CDR1 SGHAT and CDR2 FQDESV come from the germline V gene (reference sequence). CDR3 bases: TGTGCCAGCAGCTTATTGGGGGGATCGGGCACTGAAGCTTTCTTT. The encoded protein is CASSLLGGSGTEAFF.